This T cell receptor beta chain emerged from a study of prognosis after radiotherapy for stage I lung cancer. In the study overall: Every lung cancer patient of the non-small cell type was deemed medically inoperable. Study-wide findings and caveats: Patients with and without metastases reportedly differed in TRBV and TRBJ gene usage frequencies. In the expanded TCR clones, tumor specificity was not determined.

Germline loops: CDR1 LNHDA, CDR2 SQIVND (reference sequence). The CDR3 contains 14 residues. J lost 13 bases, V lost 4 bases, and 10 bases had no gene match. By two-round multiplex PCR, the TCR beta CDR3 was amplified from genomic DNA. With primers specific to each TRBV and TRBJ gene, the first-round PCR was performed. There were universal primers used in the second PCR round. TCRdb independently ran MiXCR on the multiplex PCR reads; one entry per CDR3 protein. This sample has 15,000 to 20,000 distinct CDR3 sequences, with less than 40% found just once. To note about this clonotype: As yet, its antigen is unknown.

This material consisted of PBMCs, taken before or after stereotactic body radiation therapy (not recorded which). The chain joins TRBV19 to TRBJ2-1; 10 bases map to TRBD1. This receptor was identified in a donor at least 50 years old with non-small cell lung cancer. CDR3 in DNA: TGTGCCAGTAGTAGGGACAGGGGCGGCAATTATCAGTTCTTC. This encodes CASSRDRGGNYQFF. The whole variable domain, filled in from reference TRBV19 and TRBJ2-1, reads DGGITQSPKYLFRKEGQNVTLSCEQNLNHDAMYWYRQDPGQGLRLIYYSQIVNDFQKGDIAEGYSVSREKKESFPLTVTSAQKNPTAFYLCASSRDRGGNYQFFGPGTRLTVL.